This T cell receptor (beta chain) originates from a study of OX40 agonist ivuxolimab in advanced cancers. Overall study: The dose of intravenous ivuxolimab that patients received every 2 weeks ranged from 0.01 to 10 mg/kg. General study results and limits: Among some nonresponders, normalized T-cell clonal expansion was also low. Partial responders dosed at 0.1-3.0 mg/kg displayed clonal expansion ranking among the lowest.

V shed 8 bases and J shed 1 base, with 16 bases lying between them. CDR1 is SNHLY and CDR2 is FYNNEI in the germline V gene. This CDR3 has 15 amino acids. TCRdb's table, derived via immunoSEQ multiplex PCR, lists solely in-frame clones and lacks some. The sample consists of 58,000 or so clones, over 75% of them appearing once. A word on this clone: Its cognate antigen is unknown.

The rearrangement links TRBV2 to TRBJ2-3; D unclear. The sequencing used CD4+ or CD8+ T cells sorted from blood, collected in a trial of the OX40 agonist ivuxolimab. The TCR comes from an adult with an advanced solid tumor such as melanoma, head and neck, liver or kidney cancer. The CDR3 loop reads CASLPKGPGTDTQYF. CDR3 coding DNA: TGTGCCAGCCTTCCCAAGGGTCCTGGCACAGATACGCAGTATTTT.